This TCR beta chain was identified during a study of T cell repertoires in cytomegalovirus infection. For the study at large: Recently identified HLA-C-restricted CMV epitopes were used, and well-studied HLA-B-restricted CMV epitopes were used as well. TCR beta signatures that were public indicated CMV infection and matching HLA type.

Study outcomes and limitations: Accumulated public TCR beta family frequency recognized individuals carrying CMV together with the relevant HLA. CMV-specific HLA-C-restricted TCR beta clonotypes dominated the ex vivo response.

One entry per CDR3 protein, called by TCRdb with MiXCR from the reads. The sample includes around 340,000 distinct CDR3 sequences, about 28% of them seen just once. V was cut by 5 bases and J by 2 bases, with 16 bases left in between. This CDR3 is 15 amino acids long. The V gene's germline CDR1 is SGHVS and CDR2 FQNEAQ. This clonotype was seen repeatedly, ten times or more. Its antigen is unidentified. The sequencing used cultured PBMCs, collected from culture after CMV antigen stimulation. The chain joins TRBV7-8 to TRBJ2-7; D might be TRBD1 (5 bases). This clonotype was sampled from a human donor in good health (CMV status not recorded). Some clones in this sample may be carry-over from other donors' samples. CDR3 sequence (DNA): TGTGCCAGCAGCCGGACATTAGTTCCGCCCTACGAGCAGTACTTC. Its translation is CASSRTLVPPYEQYF.